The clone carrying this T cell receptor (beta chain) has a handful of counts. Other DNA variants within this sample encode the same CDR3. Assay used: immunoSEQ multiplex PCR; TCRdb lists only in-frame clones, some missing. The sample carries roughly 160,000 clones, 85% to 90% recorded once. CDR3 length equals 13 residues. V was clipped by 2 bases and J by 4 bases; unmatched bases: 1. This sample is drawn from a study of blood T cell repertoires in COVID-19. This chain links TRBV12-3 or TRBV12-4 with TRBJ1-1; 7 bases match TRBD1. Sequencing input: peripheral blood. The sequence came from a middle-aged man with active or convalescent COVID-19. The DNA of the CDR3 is TGTGCCAGCAGTTTAAACAGGGGCACTGAAGCTTTCTTT. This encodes CASSLNRGTEAFF.